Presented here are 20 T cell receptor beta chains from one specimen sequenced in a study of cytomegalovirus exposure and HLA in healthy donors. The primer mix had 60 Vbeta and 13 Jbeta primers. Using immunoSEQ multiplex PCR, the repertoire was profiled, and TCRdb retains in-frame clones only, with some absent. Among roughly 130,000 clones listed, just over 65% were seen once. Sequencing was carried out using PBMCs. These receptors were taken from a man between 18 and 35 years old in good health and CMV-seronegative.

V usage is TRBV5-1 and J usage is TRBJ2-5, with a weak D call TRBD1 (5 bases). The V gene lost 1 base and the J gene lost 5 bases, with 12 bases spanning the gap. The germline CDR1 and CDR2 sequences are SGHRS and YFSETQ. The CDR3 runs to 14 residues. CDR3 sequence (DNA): TGCGCCAGCAGCTTGAGGGGAATCCGGGAGACCCAGTACTTC. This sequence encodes CASSLRGIRETQYF.

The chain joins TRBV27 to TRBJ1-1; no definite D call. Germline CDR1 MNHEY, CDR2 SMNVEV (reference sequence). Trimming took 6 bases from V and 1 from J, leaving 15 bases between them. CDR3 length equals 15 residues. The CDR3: CASRFGPGRNTEAFF. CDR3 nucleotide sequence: TGTGCCAGCAGATTTGGCCCGGGTAGGAACACTGAAGCTTTCTTT.

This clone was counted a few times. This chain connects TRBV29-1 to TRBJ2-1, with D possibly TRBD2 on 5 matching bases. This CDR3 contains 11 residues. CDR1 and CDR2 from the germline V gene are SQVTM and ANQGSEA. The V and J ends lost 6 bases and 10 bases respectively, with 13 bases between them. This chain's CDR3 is CSVMVREEQFF. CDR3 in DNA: TGCAGCGTAATGGTGAGGGAAGAGCAGTTCTTC.

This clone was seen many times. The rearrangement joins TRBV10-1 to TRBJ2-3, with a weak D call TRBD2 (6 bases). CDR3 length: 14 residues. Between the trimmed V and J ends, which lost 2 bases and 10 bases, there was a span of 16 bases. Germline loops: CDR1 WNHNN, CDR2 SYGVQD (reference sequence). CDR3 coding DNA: TGCGCCAGCAGTGAGGGGGGGACGGGAAACCCGCAGTATTTT. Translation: CASSEGGTGNPQYF.

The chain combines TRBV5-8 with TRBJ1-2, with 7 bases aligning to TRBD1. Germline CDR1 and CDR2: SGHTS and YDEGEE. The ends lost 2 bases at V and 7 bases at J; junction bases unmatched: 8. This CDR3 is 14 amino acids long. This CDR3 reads CASSLRGYRGGYTF. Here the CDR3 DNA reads TGTGCCAGCAGCTTAAGGGGTTACAGGGGTGGCTACACCTTC.

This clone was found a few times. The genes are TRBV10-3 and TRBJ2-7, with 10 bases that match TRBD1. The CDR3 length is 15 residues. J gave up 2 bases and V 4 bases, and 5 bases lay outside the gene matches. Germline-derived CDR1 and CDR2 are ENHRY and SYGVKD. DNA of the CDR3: TGTGCCATCAGTGTGGGGACAGGGGTCCCCTACGAGCAGTACTTC. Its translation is CAISVGTGVPYEQYF.

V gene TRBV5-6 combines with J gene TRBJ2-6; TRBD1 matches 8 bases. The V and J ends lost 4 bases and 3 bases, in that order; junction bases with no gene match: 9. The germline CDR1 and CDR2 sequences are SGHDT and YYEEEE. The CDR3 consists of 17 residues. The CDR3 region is CASSADRVLGGANVLTF. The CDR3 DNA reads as TGTGCCAGCAGCGCGGACAGGGTGCTAGGTGGGGCCAACGTCCTGACTTTC.

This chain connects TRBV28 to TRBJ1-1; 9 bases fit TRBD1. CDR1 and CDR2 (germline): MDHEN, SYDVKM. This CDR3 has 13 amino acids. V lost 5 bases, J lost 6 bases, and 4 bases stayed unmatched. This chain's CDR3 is CASSDRGRAEAFF. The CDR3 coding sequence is TGTGCCAGCAGTGACAGGGGGAGGGCTGAAGCTTTCTTT.

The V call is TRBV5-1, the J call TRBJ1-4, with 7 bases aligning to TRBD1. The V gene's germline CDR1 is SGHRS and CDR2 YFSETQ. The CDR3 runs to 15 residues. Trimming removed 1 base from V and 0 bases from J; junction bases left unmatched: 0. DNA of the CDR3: TGCGCCAGCAGCTTGCAGGGGGCAACTAATGAAAAACTGTTTTTT. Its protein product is CASSLQGATNEKLFF. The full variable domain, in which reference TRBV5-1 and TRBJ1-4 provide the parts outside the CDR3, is KAGVTQTPRYLIKTRGQQVTLSCSPISGHRSVSWYQQTPGQGLQFLFEYFSETQRNKGNFPGRFSGRQFSNSRSEMNVSTLELGDSALYLCASSLQGATNEKLFFGSGTQLSVL.

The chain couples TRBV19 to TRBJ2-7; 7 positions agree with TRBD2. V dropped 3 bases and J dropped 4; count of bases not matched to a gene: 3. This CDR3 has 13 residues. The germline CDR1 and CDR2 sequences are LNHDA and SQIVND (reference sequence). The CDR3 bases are TGTGCCAGTAGTATTAGCGGGTTATACGAGCAGTACTTC. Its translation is CASSISGLYEQYF.

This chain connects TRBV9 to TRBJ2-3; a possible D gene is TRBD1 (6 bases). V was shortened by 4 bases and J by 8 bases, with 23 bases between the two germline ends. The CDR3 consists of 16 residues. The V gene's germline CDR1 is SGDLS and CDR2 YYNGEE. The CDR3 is CASSTGQNLPGGTQYF. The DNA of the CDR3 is TGTGCCAGCAGCACCGGACAGAACCTTCCGGGTGGTACGCAGTATTTT.

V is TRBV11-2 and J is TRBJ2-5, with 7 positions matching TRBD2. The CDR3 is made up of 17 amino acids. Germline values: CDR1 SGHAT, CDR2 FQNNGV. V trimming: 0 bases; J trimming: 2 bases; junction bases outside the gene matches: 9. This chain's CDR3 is CASSLEVLAAYQETQYF. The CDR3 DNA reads TGTGCCAGCAGCTTAGAGGTGCTAGCGGCTTATCAAGAGACCCAGTACTTC.

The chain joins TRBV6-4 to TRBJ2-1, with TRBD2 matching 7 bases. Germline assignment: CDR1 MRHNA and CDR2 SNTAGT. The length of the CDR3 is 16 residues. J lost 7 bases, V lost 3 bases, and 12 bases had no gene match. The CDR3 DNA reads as TGTGCCAGCAGTGATTGGAGCGGGGCCGCGCGGAATGAGCAGTTCTTC. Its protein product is CASSDWSGAARNEQFF.

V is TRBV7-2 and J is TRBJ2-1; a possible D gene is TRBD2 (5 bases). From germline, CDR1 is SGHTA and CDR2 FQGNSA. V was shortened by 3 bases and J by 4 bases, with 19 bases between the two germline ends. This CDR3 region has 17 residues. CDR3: CASSLNPPSGWYNEQFF. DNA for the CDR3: TGTGCCAGCAGCTTGAATCCGCCGAGCGGCTGGTACAATGAGCAGTTCTTC.

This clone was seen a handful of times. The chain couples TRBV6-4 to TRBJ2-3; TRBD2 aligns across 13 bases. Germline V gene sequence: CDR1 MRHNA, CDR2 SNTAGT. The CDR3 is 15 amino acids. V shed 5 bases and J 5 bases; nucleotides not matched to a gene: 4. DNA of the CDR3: TGTGCCAGCAGTACTAGCGGGGGGGCCGTAGATACGCAGTATTTT. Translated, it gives CASSTSGGAVDTQYF.

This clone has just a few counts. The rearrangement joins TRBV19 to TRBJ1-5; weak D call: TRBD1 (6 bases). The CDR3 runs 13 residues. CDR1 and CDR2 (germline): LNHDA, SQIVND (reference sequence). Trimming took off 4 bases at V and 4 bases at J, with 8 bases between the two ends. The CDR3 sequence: CASSSTGNQPQHF. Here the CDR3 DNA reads TGTGCCAGTAGTAGTACAGGGAATCAGCCCCAGCATTTT.

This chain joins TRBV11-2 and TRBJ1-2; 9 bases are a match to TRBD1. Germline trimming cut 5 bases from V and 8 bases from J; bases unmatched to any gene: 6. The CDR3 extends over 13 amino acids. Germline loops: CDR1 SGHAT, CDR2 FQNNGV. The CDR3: CASSLGQGRGYTF. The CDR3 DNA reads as TGTGCCAGCAGCCTGGGACAGGGCCGGGGCTACACCTTC.

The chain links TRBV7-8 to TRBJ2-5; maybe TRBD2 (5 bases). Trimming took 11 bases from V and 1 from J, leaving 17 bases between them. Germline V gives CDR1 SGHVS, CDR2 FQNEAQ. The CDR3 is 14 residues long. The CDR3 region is CAGTTGSGQETQYF. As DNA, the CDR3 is TGTGCCGGCACTACGGGGAGCGGCCAAGAGACCCAGTACTTC.

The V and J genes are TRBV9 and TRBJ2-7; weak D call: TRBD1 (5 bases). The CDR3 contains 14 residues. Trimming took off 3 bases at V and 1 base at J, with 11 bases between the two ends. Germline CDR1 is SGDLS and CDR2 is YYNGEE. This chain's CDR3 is CASSGRTGSYEQYF. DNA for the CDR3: TGTGCCAGCAGCGGCAGAACAGGATCCTACGAGCAGTACTTC.

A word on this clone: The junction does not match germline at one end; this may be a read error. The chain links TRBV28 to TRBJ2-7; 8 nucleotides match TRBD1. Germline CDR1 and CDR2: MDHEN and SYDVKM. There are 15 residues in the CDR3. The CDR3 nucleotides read TGTGTCAGCAGTAGGCACCGCGGACAGGGTGACGAGCAGTACTTC. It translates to CVSSRHRGQGDEQYF.